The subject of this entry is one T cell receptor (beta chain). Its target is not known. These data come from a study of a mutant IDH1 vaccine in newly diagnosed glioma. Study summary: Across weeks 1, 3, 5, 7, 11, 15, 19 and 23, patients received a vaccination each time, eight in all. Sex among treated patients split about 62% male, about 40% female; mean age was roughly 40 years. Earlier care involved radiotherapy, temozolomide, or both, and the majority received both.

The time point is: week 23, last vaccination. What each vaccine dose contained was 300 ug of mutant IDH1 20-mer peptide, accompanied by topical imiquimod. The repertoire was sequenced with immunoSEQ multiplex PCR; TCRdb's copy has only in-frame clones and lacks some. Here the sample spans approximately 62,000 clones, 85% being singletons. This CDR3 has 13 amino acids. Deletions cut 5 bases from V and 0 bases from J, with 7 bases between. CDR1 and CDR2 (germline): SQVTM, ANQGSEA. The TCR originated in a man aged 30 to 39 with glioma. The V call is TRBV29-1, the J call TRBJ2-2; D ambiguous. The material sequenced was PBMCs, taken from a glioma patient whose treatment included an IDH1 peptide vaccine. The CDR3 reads CSVLGANTGELFF. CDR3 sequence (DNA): TGCAGCGTTCTGGGCGCGAACACCGGGGAGCTGTTTTTT.